This is a list of T cell receptor beta chains from one sample in a study of shared clonotypes between healthy human individuals. TCRdb's copy holds only in-frame clones and misses some; the assay was immunoSEQ multiplex PCR. The table shows roughly 1.4 million clones, with approximately 98.5% occurring only once. Sequencing was carried out using naive CD4+ T cells sorted from blood. These receptors came from a young man in good health. Both conserved end residues are part of each CDR3. The D gene is left open where the match is weak. Not all rows give a size; the values are once, few, many and, for expanded clones, a class.

TRBJ2-3 | TRBV7-7 | - | TRBD2 | CASSKGLAGDTQYF | TGTGCTAGCAGCAAGGGACTAGCGGGAGATACGCAGTATTTT
TRBJ2-6 | TRBV11-3 | - | - | CASSLDRAGERGPGANVLTF | TGTGCCAGCAGCTTAGATCGCGCAGGGGAGAGGGGACCTGGGGCCAACGTCCTGACTTTC
TRBJ2-1 | TRBV6-1 | - | - | CASSEGGMNEQFF | TGTGCCAGCAGTGAGGGTGGCATGAATGAGCAGTTCTTC
TRBJ1-1 | TRBV27 | - | - | CASSLYGPPGITEAFF | TGTGCCAGCAGTTTATATGGGCCCCCGGGTATCACTGAAGCTTTCTTT
TRBJ2-3 | TRBV19 | - | - | CASLAAGRTDTQYF | TGTGCCTCCCTGGCAGCGGGCCGCACAGATACGCAGTATTTT
TRBJ2-1 | TRBV19 | - | - | CASSISKMMDEQFF | TGTGCCAGTAGTATATCGAAAATGATGGATGAGCAGTTCTTC
TRBJ1-3 | TRBV6-1 | - | TRBD1 | CASSVDRGSGNTIYF | TGTGCCAGCAGTGTGGACAGGGGGTCCGGAAACACCATATATTTT
TRBJ2-3 | TRBV5-1 | - | - | CASSLNRADTQYF | TGCGCCAGCAGCTTGAACAGGGCCGATACGCAGTATTTT
TRBJ2-3 | TRBV28 | - | TRBD2 | CASRGTSGSTQYF | TGTGCCAGCAGGGGGACTAGCGGGAGTACGCAGTATTTT
TRBJ2-7 | TRBV4-1 | - | - | CASSARDFRSVSYEQYF | TGCGCCAGCAGCGCTCGGGATTTTCGCTCGGTGAGCTACGAGCAGTACTTC
TRBJ2-7 | TRBV11-2 | - | TRBD1 | CASSSGTGTEQYF | TGTGCCAGCAGCTCCGGGACAGGGACCGAGCAGTACTTC
TRBJ2-3 | TRBV23-1 | - | - | CAINTRASDTQYF | TGCGCCATCAATACTAGAGCGTCAGATACGCAGTATTTT
TRBJ2-7 | TRBV15 | - | TRBD1 | CATSARQGAGEQYF | TGTGCCACCAGCGCCCGACAGGGGGCGGGCGAGCAGTACTTC
TRBJ2-1 | TRBV7-9 | - | TRBD2 | CASSSGTSGRDNEQFF | TGTGCCAGCAGCTCCGGGACTAGCGGGAGGGACAATGAGCAGTTCTTC
TRBJ2-7 | TRBV6-1 | - | - | CASSEIPRTEQYF | TGTGCCAGCAGTGAAATACCCCGTACCGAGCAGTACTTC
TRBJ2-1 | TRBV7-7 | - | TRBD2 | CASSTRGSGRAQYNEQFF | TGTGCTAGCAGCACACGAGGAAGCGGGAGGGCCCAGTACAATGAGCAGTTCTTC
TRBJ2-7 | TRBV18 | - | TRBD2 | CASSPIPSGSSYEQYF | TGTGCCAGCTCACCTATCCCTAGCGGAAGCTCCTACGAGCAGTACTTC
TRBJ1-3 | TRBV19 | - | TRBD1 | CASSITGGPSGNTIYF | TGTGCCAGTAGTATCACAGGGGGACCCTCTGGAAACACCATATATTTT
TRBJ2-3 | TRBV5-5 | - | - | CASSFRPGTDTQYF | TGTGCCAGCAGCTTCCGTCCGGGCACAGATACGCAGTATTTT
TRBJ2-6 | TRBV11-2 | - | - | CASSRDPAGANVLTF | TGTGCCAGCAGCCGAGACCCGGCGGGGGCCAACGTCCTGACTTTC
TRBJ2-1 | TRBV6-1 | - | - | CASSVEYNEQFF | TGTGCCAGCAGTGTAGAATACAATGAGCAGTTCTTC
TRBJ1-2 | TRBV28 | once | - | CASSSPGYGYTF | TGTGCCAGCAGTTCCCCAGGGTACGGCTACACCTTC
TRBJ1-2 | TRBV5-4 | - | - | CASSYPGPGGLGYTF | TGTGCCAGCAGCTACCCGGGACCGGGCGGTCTTGGCTACACCTTC
TRBJ2-5 | TRBV18 | once | - | CASSHERGRWETQYF | TGTGCCAGCTCACACGAGAGGGGAAGGTGGGAGACCCAGTACTTC
TRBJ2-7 | TRBV7-2 | - | TRBD1 | CASSAWTGPYEQYF | TGTGCCAGCAGCGCCTGGACAGGGCCCTACGAGCAGTACTTC
TRBJ2-5 | TRBV5-1 | - | - | CASSMAGGETQYF | TGCGCCAGCAGCATGGCGGGCGGGGAGACCCAGTACTTC
TRBJ2-3 | TRBV4-1 | - | - | CASSQAPGEPDTQYF | TGCGCCAGCAGCCAAGCCCCGGGAGAACCAGATACGCAGTATTTT
TRBJ2-1 | TRBV29-1 | - | TRBD2 | CSVKLAGLYNEQFF | TGCAGCGTTAAACTAGCGGGGCTCTACAATGAGCAGTTCTTC
TRBJ2-7 | TRBV30 | - | - | CAWSLNYEQYF | TGTGCCTGGAGCCTTAACTACGAGCAGTACTTC
TRBJ2-1 | TRBV5-1 | - | - | CASSPPSTVNEQFF | TGCGCCAGCAGCCCCCCGAGTACAGTTAATGAGCAGTTCTTC
TRBJ2-7 | TRBV7-9 | - | TRBD1 | CASSQSGQGYEQYF | TGTGCCAGCAGCCAGAGCGGACAGGGCTACGAGCAGTACTTC
TRBJ2-7 | TRBV28 | - | - | CASGVRDTYEQYF | TGTGCCAGCGGAGTGCGGGACACCTACGAGCAGTACTTC
TRBJ1-2 | TRBV27 | - | - | CASSKTGLGYTF | TGTGCCAGCAGCAAGACGGGTTTAGGCTACACCTTC
TRBJ2-5 | TRBV18 | - | - | CASSPLRGNQETQYF | TGTGCCAGCTCACCATTGCGGGGAAACCAAGAGACCCAGTACTTC
TRBJ2-5 | TRBV28 | - | - | CASSPSPAWIETQYF | TGTGCCAGCAGTCCGTCCCCGGCCTGGATAGAGACCCAGTACTTC
TRBJ2-4 | TRBV18 | - | TRBD1 | CASSPLHFGTGENIQYF | TGTGCCAGCTCACCATTACACTTTGGGACAGGGGAAAACATTCAGTACTTC
TRBJ2-7 | TRBV27 | - | - | CASASLRDLLPYEQYF | TGTGCCAGCGCATCTCTCCGGGACCTACTCCCCTACGAGCAGTACTTC
TRBJ1-5 | TRBV11-1 | - | TRBD1 | CASSLDQGAFCQPQHF | TGTGCCAGCAGCTTAGATCAGGGGGCTTTCTGTCAGCCCCAGCATTTT
TRBJ2-5 | TRBV2 | - | TRBD1 | CASSEENWIRTGDSETQYF | TGTGCCAGCAGTGAAGAGAACTGGATAAGGACAGGTGACTCGGAGACCCAGTACTTC
TRBJ2-3 | TRBV27 | - | TRBD2 | CASSFLAGDTQYF | TGTGCCAGCAGTTTCCTAGCGGGAGATACGCAGTATTTT